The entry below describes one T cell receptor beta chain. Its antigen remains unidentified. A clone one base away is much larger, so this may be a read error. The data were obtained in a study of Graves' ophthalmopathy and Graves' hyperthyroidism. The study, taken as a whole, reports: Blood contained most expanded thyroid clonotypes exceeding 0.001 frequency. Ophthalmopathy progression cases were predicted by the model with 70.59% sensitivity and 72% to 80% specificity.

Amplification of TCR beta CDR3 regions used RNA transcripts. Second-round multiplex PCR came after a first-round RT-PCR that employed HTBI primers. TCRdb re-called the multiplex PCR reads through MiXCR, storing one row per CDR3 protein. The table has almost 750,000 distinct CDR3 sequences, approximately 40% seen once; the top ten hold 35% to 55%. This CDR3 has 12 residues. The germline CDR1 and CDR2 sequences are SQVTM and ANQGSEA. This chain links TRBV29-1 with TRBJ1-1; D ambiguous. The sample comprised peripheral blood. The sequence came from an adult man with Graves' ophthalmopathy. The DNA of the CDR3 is TGCAGCGTTGGACGATCGGGAACTGAAGCTCTCTTT. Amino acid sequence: CSVGRSGTEALF.